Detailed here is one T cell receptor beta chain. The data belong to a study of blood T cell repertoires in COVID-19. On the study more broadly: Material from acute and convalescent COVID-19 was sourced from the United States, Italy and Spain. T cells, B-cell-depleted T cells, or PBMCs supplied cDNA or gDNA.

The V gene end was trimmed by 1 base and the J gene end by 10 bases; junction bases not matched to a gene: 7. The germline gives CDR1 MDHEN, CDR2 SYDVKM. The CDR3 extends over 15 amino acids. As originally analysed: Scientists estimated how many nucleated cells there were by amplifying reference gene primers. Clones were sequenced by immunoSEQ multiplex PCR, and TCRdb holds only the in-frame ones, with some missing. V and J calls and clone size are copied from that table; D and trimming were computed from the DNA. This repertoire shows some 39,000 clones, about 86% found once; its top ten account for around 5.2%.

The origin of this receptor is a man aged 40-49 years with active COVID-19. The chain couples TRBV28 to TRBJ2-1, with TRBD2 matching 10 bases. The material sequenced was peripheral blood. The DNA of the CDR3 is TGTGCCAGCAGTTTATCGGCTAGCGGGAGAAAAGAGCAGTTCTTC. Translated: CASSLSASGRKEQFF.